Listed below are T cell receptor beta chains from one sample, sequenced in a study of T cell changes during pregnancy in multiple sclerosis. The data were produced by immunoSEQ multiplex PCR, yet TCRdb's version contains in-frame clones alone and is incomplete. Among approximately 63,000 clones, roughly 91% were seen once, and the ten largest hold about 2.2%. The sequences come from peripheral blood, collected in the third trimester of pregnancy. The receptors shown here come from a female donor in good health, enrolled as a control in a pregnancy study. The CDR3 runs from the conserved cysteine through the conserved F or W. The D gene is left open where the match is weak. Some rows have no size entry. The others give once, few or many, or a class for an expanded clone.

V gene: TRBV5-4; J gene: TRBJ1-1; D gene: TRBD1; clone size: many; CDR3 protein: CASSLASGGDTEAFF; CDR3 DNA: TGTGCCAGCAGCTTGGCCTCAGGGGGTGACACTGAAGCTTTCTTT
V gene: TRBV19; J gene: TRBJ1-5; D gene: -; clone size: -; CDR3 protein: CASRQGHQPQHF; CDR3 DNA: TGTGCCAGTAGACAGGGTCATCAGCCCCAGCATTTT
V gene: TRBV9; J gene: TRBJ2-3; D gene: TRBD1; clone size: once; CDR3 protein: CASSLGTGGRTDTQYF; CDR3 DNA: TGTGCCAGCAGCCTGGGGACAGGGGGTCGCACAGATACGCAGTATTTT
V gene: TRBV6-5; J gene: TRBJ1-1; D gene: TRBD1; clone size: -; CDR3 protein: CASSYSYRGTEAFF; CDR3 DNA: TGTGCCAGCAGTTACTCCTACAGGGGCACTGAAGCTTTCTTT
V gene: TRBV5-1; J gene: TRBJ2-3; D gene: -; clone size: -; CDR3 protein: CASSSPQGSTDTQYF; CDR3 DNA: TGCGCCAGCAGCAGTCCACAGGGATCCACAGATACGCAGTATTTT
V gene: TRBV13; J gene: TRBJ2-1; D gene: -; clone size: -; CDR3 protein: CASSPPGFNEQFF; CDR3 DNA: TGTGCCAGCAGCCCCCCGGGTTTCAATGAGCAGTTCTTC
V gene: TRBV6-5; J gene: TRBJ1-1; D gene: TRBD1; clone size: -; CDR3 protein: CATGPADRMNTEAFF; CDR3 DNA: TGTGCCACCGGACCAGCGGACAGGATGAACACTGAAGCTTTCTTT
V gene: TRBV27; J gene: TRBJ2-6; D gene: -; clone size: -; CDR3 protein: CASSLINHGVLTF; CDR3 DNA: TGTGCCAGCAGTTTAATCAACCACGGCGTCCTGACTTTC
V gene: TRBV7-2; J gene: TRBJ1-4; D gene: -; clone size: -; CDR3 protein: CASSLSGVNEKLFF; CDR3 DNA: TGTGCCAGCAGCTTATCAGGGGTTAATGAAAAACTGTTTTTT
V gene: TRBV9; J gene: TRBJ2-5; D gene: TRBD2; clone size: -; CDR3 protein: CASSAAPLAGEETQYF; CDR3 DNA: TGTGCCAGCAGCGCCGCTCCTCTAGCGGGGGAAGAGACCCAGTACTTC
V gene: TRBV7-6; J gene: TRBJ2-6; D gene: -; clone size: -; CDR3 protein: CASSPILGPSGANVLTF; CDR3 DNA: TGTGCCAGCAGCCCGATACTGGGGCCCTCTGGGGCCAACGTCCTGACTTTC
V gene: TRBV5-4; J gene: TRBJ2-7; D gene: TRBD2; clone size: -; CDR3 protein: CASSLLSTSGNYEQYF; CDR3 DNA: TGTGCCAGCAGCCTCTTATCGACTAGCGGGAACTACGAGCAGTACTTC
V gene: TRBV27; J gene: TRBJ2-7; D gene: TRBD1; clone size: -; CDR3 protein: CASSLTGVSSYEQYF; CDR3 DNA: TGTGCCAGCAGTTTGACAGGGGTTAGCTCCTACGAGCAGTACTTC
V gene: TRBV19; J gene: TRBJ2-5; D gene: -; clone size: -; CDR3 protein: CASSDRAQETQYF; CDR3 DNA: TGTGCCAGTAGCGACAGAGCTCAAGAGACCCAGTACTTC
V gene: TRBV2; J gene: TRBJ1-1; D gene: TRBD1; clone size: few; CDR3 protein: CASSEKGGTGVLKDTEAFF; CDR3 DNA: TGTGCCAGCAGTGAAAAAGGTGGGACAGGGGTTTTGAAGGACACTGAAGCTTTCTTT
V gene: TRBV19; J gene: TRBJ2-5; D gene: -; clone size: -; CDR3 protein: CASKGAPHQETQYF; CDR3 DNA: TGTGCCAGTAAAGGGGCTCCCCATCAAGAGACCCAGTACTTC
V gene: TRBV6-1; J gene: TRBJ2-1; D gene: -; clone size: -; CDR3 protein: CASSDRGPSPNEQFF; CDR3 DNA: TGTGCCAGCAGTGATAGAGGTCCATCCCCCAATGAGCAGTTCTTC
V gene: TRBV21-1; J gene: TRBJ2-3; D gene: -; clone size: -; CDR3 protein: CASSRPERLPNTDTQYF; CDR3 DNA: TGTGCCAGCAGCCGCCCGGAGCGGCTTCCGAACACAGATACGCAGTATTTT
V gene: TRBV25-1; J gene: TRBJ2-3; D gene: TRBD2; clone size: -; CDR3 protein: CASSLAGGSADTQYF; CDR3 DNA: TGTGCCAGCAGTTTAGCGGGAGGTTCGGCAGATACGCAGTATTTT
V gene: TRBV19; J gene: TRBJ1-2; D gene: TRBD1; clone size: -; CDR3 protein: CASSSWTGVGFGYGYTF; CDR3 DNA: TGTGCCAGTAGTTCCTGGACAGGGGTGGGATTTGGCTATGGCTACACCTTC
V gene: TRBV7-6; J gene: TRBJ2-1; D gene: TRBD2; clone size: once; CDR3 protein: CASSWDLAGGTTEQFF; CDR3 DNA: TGTGCCAGCAGCTGGGACTTAGCGGGGGGAACAACTGAGCAGTTCTTC
V gene: TRBV27; J gene: TRBJ2-2; D gene: -; clone size: -; CDR3 protein: CASSFGAGLRELFF; CDR3 DNA: TGTGCCAGCAGTTTCGGCGCGGGGTTGCGGGAGCTGTTTTTT